The next 2 T cell receptor beta chains were all read from a single sample in a study of blood T cells in healthy people across ages. For the second PCR, which ran for 7 to 11 cycles, a sample-barcoded 5' primer and a J-beta primer mix were used. TCRdb recomputed calls from the 5' RACE reads with MiXCR, one row per CDR3 protein. The table shows 1.5 million to 2 million distinct CDR3 sequences, with 28% occurring only once. The sample taken for sequencing was blood. The receptors come from a woman under 40 in good health.

This clonotype occurred many times. This sequence joins TRBV29-1 and TRBJ1-2; D is uncertain. Germline V CDR1 and CDR2: SQVTM, ANQGSEA. CDR3 length: 12 residues. Trimming stripped 3 bases from V and 2 bases from J, with 7 bases between. The CDR3 protein is CSVERRNYGYTF. CDR3 DNA sequence: TGCAGCGTTGAGAGGCGGAACTATGGCTACACCTTC.

This clonotype has a handful of counts. This chain joins TRBV20-1 and TRBJ2-1; TRBD2 agrees at 9 bases. The CDR3 is 14 residues long. Unmatched junction bases numbered 6, after V lost 3 bases and J lost 6 bases. Per the germline V gene, CDR1 is DFQATT and CDR2 is SNEGSKA (reference sequence). Here the CDR3 DNA reads TGCAGTGCTAGGGGGGCTAGCGGGGCCAATGAGCAGTTCTTC. It yields the protein CSARGASGANEQFF.